Listed below are T cell receptor beta chains from one sample, sequenced in a study of cytomegalovirus exposure and HLA in healthy donors. TCRdb's copy holds only in-frame clones and misses some; the assay was immunoSEQ multiplex PCR. The sample yields about 94,000 clones, approximately 7.7% seen once. Source material: PBMCs. The receptors were gathered from a man in his forties or fifties in good health and CMV-seronegative. The CDR3 runs from the conserved cysteine through the conserved F or W. A D gene is named only where the DNA matches it firmly. Size is stated for part of the rows, as once, few or many counts, or as a class when the clone is expanded.

j_call: TRBJ1-2; clone_size: NA; cdr3_length: 14; v_call: TRBV5-1; d_call: TRBD1; cdr3_aa: CASSDRTGSYGYTF; cdr3_nt: TGCGCCAGCAGCGACCGGACAGGGAGTTATGGCTACACCTTC
j_call: TRBJ2-7; clone_size: NA; cdr3_length: 15; v_call: TRBV5-1; d_call: NA; cdr3_aa: CASSLVPGNYYEQYF; cdr3_nt: TGCGCCAGCAGCTTGGTGCCTGGCAACTACTACGAGCAGTACTTC
j_call: TRBJ1-5; clone_size: NA; cdr3_length: 14; v_call: TRBV28; d_call: NA; cdr3_aa: CASSLIRVNQPQHF; cdr3_nt: TGTGCCAGCAGTTTAATCAGGGTCAATCAGCCCCAGCATTTT
j_call: TRBJ1-2; clone_size: NA; cdr3_length: 14; v_call: TRBV7-2; d_call: TRBD1; cdr3_aa: CASSSAGTAYGYTF; cdr3_nt: TGTGCCAGCAGCTCAGCCGGGACAGCCTATGGCTACACCTTC
j_call: TRBJ2-1; clone_size: few; cdr3_length: 14; v_call: TRBV4-1; d_call: NA; cdr3_aa: CASSYKPGLSEQFF; cdr3_nt: TGCGCCAGCAGTTATAAACCGGGACTTTCTGAGCAGTTCTTC
j_call: TRBJ2-1; clone_size: NA; cdr3_length: 14; v_call: TRBV6-5; d_call: NA; cdr3_aa: CASSRRESYNEQFF; cdr3_nt: TGTGCCAGCAGCCGCCGGGAGTCCTACAATGAGCAGTTCTTC
j_call: TRBJ1-1; clone_size: NA; cdr3_length: 17; v_call: TRBV7-6; d_call: NA; cdr3_aa: CASSLDSEGPPTPEAFF; cdr3_nt: TGTGCCAGCAGCTTAGACTCGGAGGGGCCTCCGACCCCTGAAGCTTTCTTT
j_call: TRBJ1-1; clone_size: NA; cdr3_length: 15; v_call: TRBV5-1; d_call: NA; cdr3_aa: CASSLGTAIGTEAFF; cdr3_nt: TGCGCCAGCAGCTTGGGGACAGCGATAGGCACTGAAGCTTTCTTT
j_call: TRBJ1-1; clone_size: few; cdr3_length: 14; v_call: TRBV30; d_call: NA; cdr3_aa: CAWSVRPRNTEAFF; cdr3_nt: TGTGCCTGGAGTGTAAGGCCTAGGAACACTGAAGCTTTCTTT
j_call: TRBJ2-2; clone_size: few; cdr3_length: 17; v_call: TRBV4-3; d_call: TRBD2; cdr3_aa: CASSLTSGRADTGELFF; cdr3_nt: TGCGCCAGCAGTTTGACGAGCGGGAGGGCCGACACCGGGGAGCTGTTTTTT
j_call: TRBJ2-3; clone_size: few; cdr3_length: 17; v_call: TRBV14; d_call: TRBD2; cdr3_aa: CASSSRVSGRSTDTQYF; cdr3_nt: TGTGCCAGCAGCTCTCGGGTTAGCGGGAGAAGCACAGATACGCAGTATTTT